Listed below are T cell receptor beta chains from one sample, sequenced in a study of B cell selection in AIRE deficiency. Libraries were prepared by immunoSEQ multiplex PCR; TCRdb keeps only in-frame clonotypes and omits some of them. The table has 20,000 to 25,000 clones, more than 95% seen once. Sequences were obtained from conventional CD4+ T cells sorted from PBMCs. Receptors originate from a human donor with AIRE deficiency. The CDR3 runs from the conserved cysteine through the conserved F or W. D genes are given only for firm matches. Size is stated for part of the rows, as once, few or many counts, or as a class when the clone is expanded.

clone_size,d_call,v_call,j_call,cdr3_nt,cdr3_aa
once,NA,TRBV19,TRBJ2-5,TGTGCCAGTAGCCGAAGGGGTCCGGGGACCCAGTACTTC,CASSRRGPGTQYF
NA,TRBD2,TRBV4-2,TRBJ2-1,TGTGCCAGCAGCCAAATAGCGGGAGGGGTCTACAATGAGCAGTTCTTC,CASSQIAGGVYNEQFF
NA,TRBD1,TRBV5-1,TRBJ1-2,TGCGCCAGCAGCCCCGGAGGGGGGACAGGGGGAAACTATGGCTACACCTTC,CASSPGGGTGGNYGYTF
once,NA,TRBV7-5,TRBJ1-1,TGTGCCAGCCACAGGGAAGCTTTCTTT,CASHREAFF
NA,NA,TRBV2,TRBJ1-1,TGTGCCAGCAGTGACTCCTTACACGCGGACACTGAAGCTTTCTTT,CASSDSLHADTEAFF
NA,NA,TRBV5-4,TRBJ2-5,TGTGCCAGCAGCCCCGGGACTTACCAAGAGACCCAGTACTTC,CASSPGTYQETQYF
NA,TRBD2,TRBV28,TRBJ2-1,TGTGCCAGCTTTAGCGGGGGGTCGTACAATGAGCAGTTCTTC,CASFSGGSYNEQFF
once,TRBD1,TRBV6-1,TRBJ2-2,TGTGCCAGCAGTGGGACAGGGAACACCGGGGAGCTGTTTTTT,CASSGTGNTGELFF
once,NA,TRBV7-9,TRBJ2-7,TGTGCCAGCAGCTTATCTGTCGGGAGTTACGAGCAGTACTTC,CASSLSVGSYEQYF
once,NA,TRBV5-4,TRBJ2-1,TGTGCCGGGCGGATAGGTCTGGCGGGGAGCTCCTACAATGAGCAGTTCTTC,CAGRIGLAGSSYNEQFF
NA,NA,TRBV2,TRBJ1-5,TGTGCCAGCAGGAGGGAAAATAGCAATCAGCCCCAGCATTTT,CASRRENSNQPQHF
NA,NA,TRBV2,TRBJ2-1,TGTGCCAGCAGTGAGGGGGGCTACGAGCAGTTCTTC,CASSEGGYEQFF
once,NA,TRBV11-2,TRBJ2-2,TGTGCCAGCAGCTATCAGACCGGGGAGCTGTTTTTT,CASSYQTGELFF
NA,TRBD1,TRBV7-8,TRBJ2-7,TGTGCCAGCAGCCTAATCTGGGGACAGGGGGACGAGCAGTACTTC,CASSLIWGQGDEQYF
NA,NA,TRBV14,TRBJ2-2,TGTGCCAGCAGCCCCCCGTTGGGTCCCGGGGAGCTGTTTTTT,CASSPPLGPGELFF
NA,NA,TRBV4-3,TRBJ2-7,TGCGCCAGCAGCCAGGATGTCTCCTACGAGCAGTACTTC,CASSQDVSYEQYF
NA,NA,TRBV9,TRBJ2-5,TGTGCCAGCAGCGTACTCGGCGTACAAGAGACCCAGTACTTC,CASSVLGVQETQYF
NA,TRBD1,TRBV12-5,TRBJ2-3,TGTGCTAGTGGTTGGCTGGACAGGTGGGATACGCAGTATTTT,CASGWLDRWDTQYF
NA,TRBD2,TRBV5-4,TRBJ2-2,TGTGCCAGCAGCTTTAGTCTAGCGGGAGGAGCCGGGGAGCTGTTTTTT,CASSFSLAGGAGELFF
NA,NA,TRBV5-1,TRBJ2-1,TGCGCCAGCAGCCCAGGGACATACAATGAGCAGTTCTTC,CASSPGTYNEQFF
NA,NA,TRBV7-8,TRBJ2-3,TGTGCCAGCAGCTTAATCCGGAATACGCAGTATTTT,CASSLIRNTQYF
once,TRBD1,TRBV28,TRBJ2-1,TGTGCCAGCAACTTCTGGGACAGGGGTTACAATGAGCAGTTCTTC,CASNFWDRGYNEQFF
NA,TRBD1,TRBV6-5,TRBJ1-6,TGTGCCAGCACCAACGGGGACAGGGGGTATTCACCCCTCCACTTT,CASTNGDRGYSPLHF
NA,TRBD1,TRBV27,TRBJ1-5,TGTGCCAGCAGTTTGCGGCAGGGGGCGAGAGGCAATCAGCCCCAGCATTTT,CASSLRQGARGNQPQHF
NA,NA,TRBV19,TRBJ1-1,TGTGCCAGTAGTATCGTAGGGTTCGGGGGCTGGAACACTGAAGCTTTCTTT,CASSIVGFGGWNTEAFF
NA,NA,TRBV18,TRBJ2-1,TGTGCCAGCTCCTCTGGACCCCCCGGTAGGGAGCAGTTCTTC,CASSSGPPGREQFF
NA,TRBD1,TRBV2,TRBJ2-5,TGTGCCAGCAGGAGGGACAGGTCGGGGGAGACCCAGTACTTC,CASRRDRSGETQYF
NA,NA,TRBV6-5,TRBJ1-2,TGTGCCAGCAGTTACGACAGATACTATGGCTACACCTTC,CASSYDRYYGYTF
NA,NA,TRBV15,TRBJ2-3,TGTGCCACCAGCAGATCCACGACTAGCACAGATACGCAGTATTTT,CATSRSTTSTDTQYF